The sequence of this TCR beta chain was determined in a study of T cells after yellow fever vaccination. Per germline, CDR1 SGDLS and CDR2 YYNGEE. This CDR3 contains 14 residues. V was trimmed by 4 bases and J by 10 bases, leaving 18 bases between them. TCRdb fed the 5' RACE reads into MiXCR, producing one record per CDR3 protein. Of 200,000 to 300,000 distinct CDR3 sequences listed, roughly 13% are singletons. The sample in question was CD4+ T cells sorted from PBMCs, obtained 45 days after the yellow fever booster vaccination. This rearrangement joins TRBV9 to TRBJ2-1; either TRBD1 or TRBD2 may supply D (5 bases each). The receptor comes from a man younger than 40 who received the YFV17D yellow fever vaccine. CDR3: CASSLQGGGWEQFF. CDR3 DNA sequence: TGTGCCAGCAGCCTCCAGGGTGGGGGTTGGGAGCAGTTCTTC.